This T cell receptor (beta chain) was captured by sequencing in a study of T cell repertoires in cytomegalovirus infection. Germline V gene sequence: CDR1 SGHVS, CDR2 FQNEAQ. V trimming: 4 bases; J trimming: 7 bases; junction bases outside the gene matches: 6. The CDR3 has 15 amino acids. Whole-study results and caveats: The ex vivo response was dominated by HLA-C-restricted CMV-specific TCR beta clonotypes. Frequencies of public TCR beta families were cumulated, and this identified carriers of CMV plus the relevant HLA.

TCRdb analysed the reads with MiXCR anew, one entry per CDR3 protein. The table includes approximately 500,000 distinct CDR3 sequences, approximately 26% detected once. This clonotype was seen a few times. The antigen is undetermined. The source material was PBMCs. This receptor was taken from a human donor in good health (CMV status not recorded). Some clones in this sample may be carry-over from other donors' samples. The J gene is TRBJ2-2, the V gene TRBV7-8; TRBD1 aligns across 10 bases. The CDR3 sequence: CASSSRQGASGELFF. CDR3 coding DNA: TGTGCCAGCAGCTCTCGACAGGGGGCGAGCGGGGAGCTGTTTTTT. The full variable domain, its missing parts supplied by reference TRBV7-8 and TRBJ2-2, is GAGVSQSPRYKVAKRGQDVALRCDPISGHVSLFWYQQALGQGPEFLTYFQNEAQLDKSGLPSDRFFAERPEGSVSTLKIQRTQQEDSAVYLCASSSRQGASGELFFGEGSRLTVL.